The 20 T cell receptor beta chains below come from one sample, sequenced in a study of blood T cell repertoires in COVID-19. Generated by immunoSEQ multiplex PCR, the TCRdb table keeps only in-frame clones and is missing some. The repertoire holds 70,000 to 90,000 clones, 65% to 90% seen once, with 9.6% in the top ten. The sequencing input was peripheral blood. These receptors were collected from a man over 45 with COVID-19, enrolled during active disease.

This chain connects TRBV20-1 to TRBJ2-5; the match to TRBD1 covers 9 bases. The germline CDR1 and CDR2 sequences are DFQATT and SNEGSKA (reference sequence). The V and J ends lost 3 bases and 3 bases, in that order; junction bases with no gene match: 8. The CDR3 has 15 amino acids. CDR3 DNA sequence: TGCAGTGCTAGTGACCCGGGACAGGGAAAAGAGACCCAGTACTTC. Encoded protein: CSASDPGQGKETQYF.

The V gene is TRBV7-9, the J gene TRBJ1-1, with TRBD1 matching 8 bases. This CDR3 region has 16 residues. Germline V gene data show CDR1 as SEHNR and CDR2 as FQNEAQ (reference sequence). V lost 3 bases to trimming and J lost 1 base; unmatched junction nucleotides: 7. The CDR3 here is CASSFSGGGGNTEAFF. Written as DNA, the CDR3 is TGTGCCAGCAGCTTCTCAGGGGGCGGAGGGAACACTGAAGCTTTCTTT.

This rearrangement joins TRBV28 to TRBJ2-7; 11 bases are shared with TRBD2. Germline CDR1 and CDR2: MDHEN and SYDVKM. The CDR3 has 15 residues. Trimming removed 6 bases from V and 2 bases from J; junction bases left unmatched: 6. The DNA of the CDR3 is TGTGCCAGCAGCCCCGGGACTAGCGGCACCTACGAGCAGTACTTC. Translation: CASSPGTSGTYEQYF.

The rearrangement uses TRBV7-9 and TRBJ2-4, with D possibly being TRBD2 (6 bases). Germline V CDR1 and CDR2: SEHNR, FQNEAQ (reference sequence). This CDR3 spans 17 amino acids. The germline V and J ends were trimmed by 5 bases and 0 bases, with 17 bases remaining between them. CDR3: CASSVLGGDLAKNIQYF. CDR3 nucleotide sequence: TGTGCCAGCAGCGTCCTAGGAGGGGATCTAGCCAAAAACATTCAGTACTTC.

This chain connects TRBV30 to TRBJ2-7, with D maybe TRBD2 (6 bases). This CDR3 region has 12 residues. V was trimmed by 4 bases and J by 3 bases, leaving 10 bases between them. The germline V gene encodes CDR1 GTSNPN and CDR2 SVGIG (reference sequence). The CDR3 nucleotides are TGTGCCTGGAAGGCGGGGAGCTACGAGCAGTACTTC. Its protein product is CAWKAGSYEQYF.

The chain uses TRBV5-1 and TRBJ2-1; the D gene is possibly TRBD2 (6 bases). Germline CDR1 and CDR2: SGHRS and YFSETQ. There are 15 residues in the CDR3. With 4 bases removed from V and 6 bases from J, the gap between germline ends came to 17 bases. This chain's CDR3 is CASSHGSLGTNEQFF. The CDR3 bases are TGCGCCAGCAGCCACGGGAGCCTGGGGACCAATGAGCAGTTCTTC.

CDR3 sequence: CASSSRTGGAGSTNEKLFF. The CDR3 DNA reads as TGTGCCAGCAGCTCCCGGACAGGGGGCGCGGGCTCAACTAATGAAAAACTGTTTTTT. This sequence joins TRBV9 and TRBJ1-4, with TRBD1 identical over 11 bases. The CDR3 length is 19 residues. CDR1 SGDLS and CDR2 YYNGEE come from the germline V gene. Trimming cost V 4 bases and J 0 bases; bases outside gene matches: 11.

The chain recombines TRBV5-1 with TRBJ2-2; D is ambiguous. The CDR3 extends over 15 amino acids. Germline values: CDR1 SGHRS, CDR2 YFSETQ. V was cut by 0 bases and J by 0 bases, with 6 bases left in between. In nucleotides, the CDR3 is TGCGCCAGCAGCTTGGGCCACACGAACACCGGGGAGCTGTTTTTT. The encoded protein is CASSLGHTNTGELFF.

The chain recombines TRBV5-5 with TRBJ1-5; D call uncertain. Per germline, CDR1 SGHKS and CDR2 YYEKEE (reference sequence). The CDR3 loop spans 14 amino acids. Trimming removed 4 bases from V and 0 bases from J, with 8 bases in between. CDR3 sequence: CASSLAYSNQPQHF. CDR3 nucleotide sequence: TGTGCCAGCAGCCTGGCTTATAGCAATCAGCCCCAGCATTTT.

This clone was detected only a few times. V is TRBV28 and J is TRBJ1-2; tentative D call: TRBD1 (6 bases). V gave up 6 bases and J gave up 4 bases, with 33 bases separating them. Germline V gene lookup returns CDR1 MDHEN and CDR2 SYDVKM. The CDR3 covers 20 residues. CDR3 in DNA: TGTGCCAGCAGCCCGAAAGGGTCCCGGGACACCCCTCGAAGAGGCTATGGCTACACCTTC. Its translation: CASSPKGSRDTPRRGYGYTF.

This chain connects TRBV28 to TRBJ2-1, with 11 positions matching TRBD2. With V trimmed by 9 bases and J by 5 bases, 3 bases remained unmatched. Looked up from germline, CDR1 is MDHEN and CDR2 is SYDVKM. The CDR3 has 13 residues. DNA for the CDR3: TGTGCCAGTTCGGGACTAGCGGACAATGAGCAGTTCTTC. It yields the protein CASSGLADNEQFF. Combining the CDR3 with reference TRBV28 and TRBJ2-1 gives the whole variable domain DVKVTQSSRYLVKRTGEKVFLECVQDMDHENMFWYRQDPGLGLRLIYFSYDVKMKEKGDIPEGYSVSREKKERFSLILESASTNQTSMYLCASSGLADNEQFFGPGTRLTVL.

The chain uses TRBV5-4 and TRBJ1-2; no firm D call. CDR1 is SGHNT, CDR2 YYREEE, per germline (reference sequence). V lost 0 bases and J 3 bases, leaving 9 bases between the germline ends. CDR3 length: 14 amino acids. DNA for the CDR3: TGTGCCAGCAGCTTGGGTGCAGTGGACTATGGCTACACCTTC. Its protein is CASSLGAVDYGYTF.

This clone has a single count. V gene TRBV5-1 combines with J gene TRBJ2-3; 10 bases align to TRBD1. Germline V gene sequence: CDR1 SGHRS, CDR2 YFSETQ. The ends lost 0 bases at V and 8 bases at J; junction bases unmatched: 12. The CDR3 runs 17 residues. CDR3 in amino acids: CASSLVGTGAGGGTQYF. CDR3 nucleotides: TGCGCCAGCAGCTTGGTAGGGACAGGGGCAGGAGGTGGTACGCAGTATTTT.

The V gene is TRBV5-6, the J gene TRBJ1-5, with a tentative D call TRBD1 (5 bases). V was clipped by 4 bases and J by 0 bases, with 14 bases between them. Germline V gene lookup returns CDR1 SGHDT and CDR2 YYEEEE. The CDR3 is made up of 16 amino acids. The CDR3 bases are TGTGCCAGCAGCCCCCGGGGAGGGGATAGCAATCAGCCCCAGCATTTT. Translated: CASSPRGGDSNQPQHF.

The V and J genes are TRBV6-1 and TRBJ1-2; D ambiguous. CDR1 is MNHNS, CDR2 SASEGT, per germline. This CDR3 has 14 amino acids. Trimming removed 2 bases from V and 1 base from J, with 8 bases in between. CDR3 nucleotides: TGTGCCAGCAGTGAAAGAGAGCTTAACTATGGCTACACCTTC. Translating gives CASSERELNYGYTF.

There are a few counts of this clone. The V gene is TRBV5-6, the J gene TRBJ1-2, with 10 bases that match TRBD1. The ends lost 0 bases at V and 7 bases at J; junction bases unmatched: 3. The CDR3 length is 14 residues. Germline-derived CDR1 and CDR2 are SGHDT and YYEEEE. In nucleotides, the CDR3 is TGTGCCAGCAGCTTGGGACAGGGGGCATCTGGCTACACCTTC. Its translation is CASSLGQGASGYTF.

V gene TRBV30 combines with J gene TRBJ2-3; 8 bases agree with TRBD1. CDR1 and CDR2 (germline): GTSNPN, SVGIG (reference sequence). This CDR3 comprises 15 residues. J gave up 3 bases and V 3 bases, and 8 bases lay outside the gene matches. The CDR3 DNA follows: TGTGCCTGGAGCCGGACAGGGCAGGGTACAGATACGCAGTATTTT. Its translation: CAWSRTGQGTDTQYF.

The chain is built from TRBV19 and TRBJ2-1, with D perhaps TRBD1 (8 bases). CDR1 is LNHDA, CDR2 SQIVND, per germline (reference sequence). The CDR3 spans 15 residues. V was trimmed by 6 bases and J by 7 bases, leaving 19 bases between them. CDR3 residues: CASRGGNGQGNEQFF. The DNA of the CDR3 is TGTGCCAGTAGGGGGGGGAACGGACAGGGAAATGAGCAGTTCTTC.

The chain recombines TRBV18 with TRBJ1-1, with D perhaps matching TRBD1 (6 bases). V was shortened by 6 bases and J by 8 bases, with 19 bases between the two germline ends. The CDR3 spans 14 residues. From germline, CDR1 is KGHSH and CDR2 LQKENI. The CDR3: CASSTQGAWSEAFF. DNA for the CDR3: TGTGCCAGCTCCACACAGGGAGCTTGGTCCGAAGCTTTCTTT.

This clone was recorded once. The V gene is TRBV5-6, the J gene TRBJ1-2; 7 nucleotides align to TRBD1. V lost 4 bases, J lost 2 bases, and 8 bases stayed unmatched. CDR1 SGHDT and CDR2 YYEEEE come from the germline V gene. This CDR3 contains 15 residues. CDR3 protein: CASSLYDRENYGYTF. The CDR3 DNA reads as TGTGCCAGCAGCCTCTACGACAGGGAGAACTATGGCTACACCTTC.